Presented here are 29 T cell receptor beta chains from one specimen sequenced in a study of immune evolution from preneoplasia to lung adenocarcinoma. Profiled with immunoSEQ multiplex PCR; TCRdb holds only in-frame clones, not every one. The sample carries more than 6,500 clones, roughly 80% recorded once. The sequenced material came from FFPE adjacent normal lung tissue. These receptor sequences come from a person aged 65-85 years with lung adenocarcinoma.

The chain links TRBV7-9 to TRBJ2-3; 12 bases align to TRBD2. Looked up from germline, CDR1 is SEHNR and CDR2 is FQNEAQ (reference sequence). This CDR3 contains 16 residues. With 5 bases clipped from V and 1 base from J, the junction kept 4 bases outside the gene matches. The CDR3 loop is CASSPRTSGGTDTQYF. CDR3 nucleotide sequence: TGTGCCAGCAGCCCGCGGACTAGCGGGGGCACAGATACGCAGTATTTT.

This chain connects TRBV11-1 to TRBJ1-6; TRBD1 might be the D (5 bases). The V end was cut by 1 base, the J end by 7 bases, with 11 bases between. Germline V CDR1 and CDR2: SGHAT, FQDESV (reference sequence). The CDR3 is 15 amino acids. DNA for the CDR3: TGTGCCAGCAGCTTAGAAGGGGCCACAAATTCACCCCTCCACTTT. Amino acids: CASSLEGATNSPLHF. Together with reference TRBV11-1 and TRBJ1-6, the CDR3 gives the full variable domain: EAEVAQSPRYKITEKSQAVAFWCDPISGHATLYWYRQILGQGPELLVQFQDESVVDDSQLPKDRFSAERLKGVDSTLKIQPAELGDSAMYLCASSLEGATNSPLHFGNGTRLTVT.

This clone was counted once. V is TRBV14 and J is TRBJ1-2; D is uncertain. Germline CDR1 is SGHDN and CDR2 is FVKESK. Trimming left V 0 bases short and J 4 bases short, with 12 bases between. This CDR3 region has 15 residues. CDR3 in amino acids: CASSQEEGQVYGYTF. The CDR3 coding sequence is TGTGCCAGCAGCCAAGAAGAGGGTCAGGTCTATGGCTACACCTTC.

The chain has TRBV28 and TRBJ2-7; D not certain. Trimming took 5 bases from V and 2 from J, leaving 25 bases between them. Germline assignment: CDR1 MDHEN and CDR2 SYDVKM. This CDR3 is 18 amino acids long. The CDR3 spells CASSTRTSVKSTAYEQYF. In DNA form, the CDR3 reads TGTGCCAGCAGTACAAGGACCAGCGTGAAGTCGACCGCCTACGAGCAGTACTTC.

The chain carries TRBV9 and TRBJ2-2; 10 bases line up with TRBD2. The CDR3 sequence is 15 residues long. V lost 4 bases to trimming and J lost 5 bases; unmatched junction nucleotides: 5. Germline V lookup: CDR1 SGDLS, CDR2 YYNGEE. The CDR3 spells CASSRGLAATGELFF. DNA for the CDR3: TGTGCCAGCAGCCGTGGACTAGCGGCGACCGGGGAGCTGTTTTTT.

This clone was picked up one time. V is TRBV5-1 and J is TRBJ2-4; unclear D gene. Trimming stripped 0 bases from V and 2 bases from J, with 15 bases between. The CDR3 has 17 amino acids. Germline CDR1 SGHRS, CDR2 YFSETQ. The CDR3 DNA reads TGCGCCAGCAGCTTGGGGACGGGTTACCGACCCAAAAACATTCAGTACTTC. It is translated as CASSLGTGYRPKNIQYF.

The chain links TRBV9 to TRBJ2-7, with D perhaps matching TRBD2 (6 bases). Trimming took off 2 bases at V and 6 bases at J, with 12 bases between the two ends. Per the germline V gene, CDR1 is SGDLS and CDR2 is YYNGEE. The CDR3 contains 13 residues. In DNA, the CDR3 is TGTGCCAGCAGCGTGTCGGGGGTTAGCGAGCAGTACTTC. Its translation is CASSVSGVSEQYF.

This clone was counted only a few times. The chain employs TRBV10-1 and TRBJ2-5, with TRBD2 identical over 9 bases. The V gene's germline CDR1 is WNHNN and CDR2 SYGVQD (reference sequence). V lost 0 bases to trimming and J lost 2 bases; unmatched junction nucleotides: 7. This CDR3 contains 17 residues. Here the CDR3 DNA reads TGCGCCAGCAGTGAGTCGAGGGGTACTAGCGGGCAAGAGACCCAGTACTTC. Its translation is CASSESRGTSGQETQYF.

The chain has TRBV21-1 and TRBJ1-5; no check of the table's D call, TRBD1, against the DNA was made. TRBV21-1 is termed a pseudogene. The CDR3 is 15 residues long. Here the CDR3 DNA reads TGTGCCAGCACCCCAACAGGTTATAGCAATCAGCCCCAGCATTTT. Its protein product is CASTPTGYSNQPQHF.

The chain uses TRBV6-1 and TRBJ1-6; 7 nucleotides line up with TRBD1. Per germline, CDR1 MNHNS and CDR2 SASEGT. The CDR3 length is 15 residues. The V gene end was trimmed by 6 bases and the J gene end by 8 bases; junction bases not matched to a gene: 10. CDR3 protein: CASSPRGQFDSPLHF. The CDR3 nucleotides read TGTGCCAGCAGCCCAAGGGGACAGTTTGATTCACCCCTCCACTTT.

The count of this clone is one. The chain joins TRBV11-2 to TRBJ1-1; D not resolved. CDR1 is SGHAT and CDR2 is FQNNGV in the germline V gene. Trimming took 1 base from V and 1 from J, leaving 7 bases between them. The CDR3 contains 14 residues. CDR3 coding DNA: TGTGCCAGCAGCTTAGGGACGGCGAACACTGAAGCTTTCTTT. Amino acid sequence: CASSLGTANTEAFF.

In this sample, this clone is medium-sized. The gene calls are TRBV2 and TRBJ1-1, with D unclear. Germline V CDR1 and CDR2: SNHLY, FYNNEI. The CDR3 has 14 residues. The V end lost 8 bases, the J end lost 0 bases, and 13 bases lay between the germline ends. The chain's CDR3 is CASLLEGLNTEAFF. The CDR3, as DNA: TGTGCCAGCCTACTAGAGGGCTTGAACACTGAAGCTTTCTTT.

J is TRBJ2-7 and V is TRBV4-2, with TRBD2 matching over 11 bases. Germline trimming cut 0 bases from V and 2 bases from J; bases unmatched to any gene: 6. Germline lookup yields CDR1 LGHNA and CDR2 YNFKEQ. The CDR3 loop spans 17 amino acids. In DNA form, the CDR3 reads TGTGCCAGCAGCCAAGAGATGCTAGCGGGGGGCACCTACGAGCAGTACTTC. Its translation is CASSQEMLAGGTYEQYF.

This chain uses TRBV2 with TRBJ2-4, with D hard to call. Trimming removed 8 bases at V and 7 bases at J, with 9 bases between. Per germline, CDR1 SNHLY and CDR2 FYNNEI. CDR3 length equals 11 residues. DNA for the CDR3: TGTGCCAGCCAGGTACTGAACATTCAGTACTTC. Translated: CASQVLNIQYF.

The rearrangement links TRBV29-1 to TRBJ2-2; weak D call: TRBD1 (6 bases). The CDR3 length is 15 residues. Trimming removed 4 bases at V and 2 bases at J, with 14 bases between. CDR1 and CDR2 (germline): SQVTM, ANQGSEA. CDR3 in DNA: TGCAGCGTTGCCATAATGGACAGCAACACCGGGGAGCTGTTTTTT. Amino acids: CSVAIMDSNTGELFF.

This clone has a handful of counts. This rearrangement joins TRBV28 to TRBJ1-6; D call uncertain. This CDR3 spans 16 amino acids. Trimming took 5 bases from V and 7 from J, leaving 18 bases between them. The germline gives CDR1 MDHEN, CDR2 SYDVKM. This CDR3 reads CASSNTEEDANSPLHF. The DNA of the CDR3 is TGTGCCAGCAGTAACACAGAGGAGGACGCAAATTCACCCCTCCACTTT. Together with reference TRBV28 and TRBJ1-6, the CDR3 gives the full variable domain: DVKVTQSSRYLVKRTGEKVFLECVQDMDHENMFWYRQDPGLGLRLIYFSYDVKMKEKGDIPEGYSVSREKKERFSLILESASTNQTSMYLCASSNTEEDANSPLHFGNGTRLTVT.

Turning to this clone: Other DNA sequences in this sample translate to the same CDR3. This rearrangement joins TRBV7-3 to TRBJ1-1; no clear D. The ends were cut back, 0 bases at V and 0 bases at J, with 5 bases in the middle. CDR3 length: 14 amino acids. CDR1 is SGHTA, CDR2 FQGTGA, per germline. CDR3 sequence: CASSLTGVNTEAFF. The CDR3 nucleotides are TGTGCCAGCAGCTTAACGGGTGTGAACACTGAAGCTTTCTTT.

The chain joins TRBV6-5 to TRBJ2-7, with D possibly called TRBD1 or TRBD2 (5 bases each). CDR1 MNHEY and CDR2 SVGAGI come from the germline V gene. V was trimmed by 0 bases and J by 6 bases, leaving 15 bases between them. The CDR3 is 15 residues long. As DNA, the CDR3 is TGTGCCAGCAGTTACTCGGTCCAGGGCCGGGGCGAGCAGTACTTC. Translating it yields CASSYSVQGRGEQYF.

The chain recombines TRBV19 with TRBJ1-2, with D possibly TRBD1 on 5 matching bases. Trimming stripped 4 bases from V and 6 bases from J, with 18 bases between. From germline, CDR1 is LNHDA and CDR2 SQIVND (reference sequence). The CDR3 covers 15 residues. The CDR3 loop is CASSNDYGGFDGYTF. The CDR3 DNA follows: TGTGCCAGTAGTAACGATTACGGGGGGTTCGATGGCTACACCTTC. The full variable domain, rest sourced from reference TRBV19 and TRBJ1-2, is DGGITQSPKYLFRKEGQNVTLSCEQNLNHDAMYWYRQDPGQGLRLIYYSQIVNDFQKGDIAEGYSVSREKKESFPLTVTSAQKNPTAFYLCASSNDYGGFDGYTFGSGTRLTVV.

The chain is built from TRBV5-6 and TRBJ2-7; D could derive from TRBD1 or TRBD2 (5 bases each). Germline CDR1 SGHDT, CDR2 YYEEEE. This CDR3 is 17 amino acids long. V was trimmed by 0 bases and J by 2 bases, leaving 18 bases between them. The CDR3 spells CASSLANVGGKTYEQYF. The CDR3 coding sequence is TGTGCCAGCAGCTTGGCGAATGTTGGGGGAAAGACCTACGAGCAGTACTTC.

J is TRBJ1-1 and V is TRBV28, with D possibly TRBD1 on 5 matching bases. Trimming cost V 4 bases and J 11 bases, with 14 bases left between them. This CDR3 has 12 residues. The germline CDR1 and CDR2 sequences are MDHEN and SYDVKM. The CDR3 DNA follows: TGTGCCAGCAGTTCAGGGACCGGTCGGGCTTTCTTT. Protein: CASSSGTGRAFF.

To note about this clone: The sample has other DNA sequences that encode this CDR3 too. This rearrangement joins TRBV11-1 to TRBJ1-2; tentative D call: TRBD1 (5 bases). V lost 5 bases and J 4 bases, leaving 11 bases between the germline ends. This CDR3 has 13 residues. CDR1 is SGHAT, CDR2 FQDESV, per germline (reference sequence). The CDR3 region has the DNA TGTGCCAGCAGCCTTAGGGGCGGCTATGGCTACACCTTC. Translated, it gives CASSLRGGYGYTF.

The V gene is TRBV27, the J gene TRBJ1-2, with TRBD1 matching 9 bases. V shed 3 bases, J shed 8 bases, and the junction held 4 bases outside the gene matches. This CDR3 spans 13 amino acids. CDR1 and CDR2 (germline): MNHEY, SMNVEV (reference sequence). The CDR3 sequence: CASSFTGQGGYTF. The CDR3 bases are TGTGCCAGCAGTTTTACAGGACAGGGGGGCTACACCTTC.

V and J are TRBV7-9 and TRBJ2-7; TRBD1 agrees at 10 bases. The CDR3 sequence is 15 residues long. J was trimmed by 2 bases and V by 5 bases; bases with no gene match: 6. Per germline, CDR1 SEHNR and CDR2 FQNEAQ (reference sequence). CDR3 amino acids: CASSPRTGGTYEQYF. The DNA for the CDR3 is TGTGCCAGCAGCCCCAGGACAGGGGGGACCTACGAGCAGTACTTC.

V is TRBV7-3 and J is TRBJ2-3; 8 bases agree with TRBD2. The junction had 6 bases not matched to a gene; V was cut back by 3 bases and J by 7 bases. This CDR3 contains 14 residues. Looked up from germline, CDR1 is SGHTA and CDR2 is FQGTGA. CDR3 in amino acids: CASSLGRGGNTQYF. The CDR3, as DNA: TGTGCCAGCAGCTTGGGACGGGGGGGAAATACGCAGTATTTT.

The V call is TRBV18, the J call TRBJ2-5, with D possibly TRBD1 on 5 matching bases. With 2 bases removed from V and 1 base from J, the gap between germline ends came to 11 bases. CDR1 is KGHSH and CDR2 is LQKENI in the germline V gene. CDR3 length: 15 residues. CDR3: CASSPAAGSQETQYF. CDR3 nucleotides: TGTGCCAGCTCACCAGCGGCAGGGTCCCAAGAGACCCAGTACTTC.

J is TRBJ2-7 and V is TRBV2; a weak D match, TRBD1 (5 bases). The V end lost 4 bases, the J end lost 7 bases, and 17 bases lay between the germline ends. This CDR3 comprises 14 residues. Germline loops: CDR1 SNHLY, CDR2 FYNNEI. The CDR3 region is CASSAQGRMMEQYF. For the CDR3, the DNA is TGTGCCAGCAGTGCTCAGGGAAGGATGATGGAGCAGTACTTC.

This clone was counted once. The V and J genes are TRBV2 and TRBJ1-5; unclear D gene. The germline V gene encodes CDR1 SNHLY and CDR2 FYNNEI. CDR3 length: 15 amino acids. V lost 3 bases and J 2 bases, leaving 11 bases between the germline ends. The CDR3, as DNA: TGTGCCAGCAGTGATGAGGGAGGAGGCAATCAGCCCCAGCATTTT. The encoded protein is CASSDEGGGNQPQHF.

This clone turned up a few times. The chain is built from TRBV27 and TRBJ1-6, with 7 bases that match TRBD1. V lost 9 bases to trimming and J lost 8 bases; unmatched junction nucleotides: 13. There are 15 residues in the CDR3. Germline CDR1 is MNHEY and CDR2 is SMNVEV (reference sequence). The CDR3 DNA is TGTGCCAGTGGAAGAGAGACAGGGAAGGATTCACCCCTCCACTTT. It is translated as CASGRETGKDSPLHF.